This TCR beta chain derives from a study of OX40 agonist ivuxolimab in advanced cancers. About the study: Hepatocellular carcinoma, melanoma, renal cell or head and neck cancer occurred in dose-escalation patients. Participants, roughly 81% male, averaged around 64 years of age, ranging from roughly 20 to 79. Anti-PD-1, anti-PD-L1 or anti-CTLA-4 therapy given earlier was allowed, and around 40% had some.

Regarding the study as a whole: Part of the nonresponder group also had normalized T-cell clonal expansion that was low.

After removal of 5 bases from V and 1 base from J, the junction contained 7 bases not matched to a gene. The CDR3 covers 15 residues. Per the germline V gene, CDR1 is MNHEY and CDR2 is SMNVEV (reference sequence). TCRdb's table, derived via immunoSEQ multiplex PCR, lists solely in-frame clones and lacks some. In the table there are about 52,000 clones, more than 85% of which are singletons. Notes on this clone: Its antigen is still unknown.

This specimen was CD4+ or CD8+ T cells sorted from blood, taken in a trial of the OX40 agonist ivuxolimab. This TCR was sampled from an adult with an advanced solid tumor such as melanoma, head and neck, liver or kidney cancer. J is TRBJ1-1 and V is TRBV27, with 7 nucleotides matching TRBD1. CDR3 sequence: CASSITGTANTEAFF. CDR3 nucleotide sequence: TGTGCCAGCAGTATTACCGGGACAGCGAACACTGAAGCTTTCTTT.